Given below is one TCR beta chain in context. CDR3 size: 15 residues. With 5 bases removed from V and 2 bases from J, the gap between germline ends came to 10 bases. Germline V gene sequence: CDR1 SGHTA, CDR2 FQGNSA. The sample originates from a study of blood T cell repertoires in COVID-19. For the study at large: From T cells, B-cell-depleted T cells, or PBMCs came the material, which was cDNA or gDNA.

Residents of 24 US areas, aged roughly 18 to 89 years, made up the participants. Per the study methods: Counts of nucleated cells, estimated from reference gene primer amplification, were obtained. Assay: immunoSEQ multiplex PCR; the TCRdb copy retains only in-frame clones and omits some. For V, J and clone size, that table is used; D and trimming come from the DNA. The sample lists hundreds of thousands of clones, about 81% occurring once. The source material was PBMCs or T cells enriched from blood (not recorded which). The chain employs TRBV7-2 and TRBJ2-6; tentative D call: TRBD1 (6 bases). The TCR sequence derives from a man aged 25-40 years with acute COVID-19. The CDR3 region is CASSTTGTGANVLTF. Written as DNA, the CDR3 is TGTGCCAGCAGCACAACAGGGACTGGGGCCAACGTCCTGACTTTC.